This passage covers 20 T cell receptor beta chains from one sample sequenced in a study of OX40 agonist ivuxolimab in advanced cancers. Clones were read by immunoSEQ multiplex PCR, and TCRdb kept only the in-frame ones, dropping some. The sample lists 100,000 or so clones, 91% occurring once. The sequencing used CD4+ or CD8+ T cells sorted from blood, collected in a trial of the OX40 agonist ivuxolimab. The source is an adult with an advanced solid tumor such as melanoma, head and neck, liver or kidney cancer.

The J gene is TRBJ1-2, the V gene TRBV7-2; 9 positions match TRBD1. The V gene's germline CDR1 is SGHTA and CDR2 FQGNSA. The CDR3 covers 13 residues. V shed 0 bases, J shed 9 bases, and the junction held 2 bases outside the gene matches. The CDR3 reads CASSLATGGSYTF. The CDR3 DNA sequence: TGTGCCAGCAGCTTAGCGACAGGGGGGAGCTACACCTTC.

V gene TRBV7-2 combines with J gene TRBJ1-2; D ambiguous. This CDR3 region has 16 residues. V was pared by 1 base and J by 5 bases, with 17 bases between. Germline values: CDR1 SGHTA, CDR2 FQGNSA. CDR3 DNA sequence: TGTGCCAGCAGCTTAGTTCGTCGGGAGGAGCTATATGGCTACACCTTC. This sequence encodes CASSLVRREELYGYTF.

This chain's CDR3 is CSVFGSYGYTF. In DNA form, the CDR3 reads TGCAGCGTATTTGGGAGCTATGGCTACACCTTC. The rearrangement links TRBV29-1 to TRBJ1-2; D unresolved. Germline V CDR1 and CDR2: SQVTM, ANQGSEA. CDR3 length equals 11 residues. The V end lost 6 bases, the J end lost 4 bases, and 9 bases lay between the germline ends. The full variable domain, rest sourced from reference TRBV29-1 and TRBJ1-2, is SAVISQKPSRDICQRGTSLTIQCQVDSQVTMMFWYRQQPGQSLTLIATANQGSEATYESGFVIDKFPISRPNLTFSTLTVSNMSPEDSSIYLCSVFGSYGYTFGSGTRLTVV.

The gene calls are TRBV4-1 and TRBJ2-3; 11 nucleotides agree with TRBD1. Germline assignment: CDR1 MGHRA and CDR2 YSYEKL. The CDR3 consists of 15 residues. V gave up 4 bases and J gave up 7 bases; unmatched junction bases: 7. CDR3 nucleotides: TGCGCCAGCAGCCTTTGGGGACAGGGGGTAAATACGCAGTATTTT. Protein product: CASSLWGQGVNTQYF.

The chain recombines TRBV27 with TRBJ2-6; D is ambiguous. The V gene lost 6 bases and the J gene lost 0 bases, with 3 bases spanning the gap. From germline, CDR1 is MNHEY and CDR2 SMNVEV (reference sequence). The CDR3 runs to 13 residues. CDR3 sequence reads: CASRVSGANVLTF. In nucleotides, the CDR3 is TGTGCCAGCAGAGTCTCTGGGGCCAACGTCCTGACTTTC.

The gene calls are TRBV27 and TRBJ1-1; maybe TRBD1 (5 bases). This CDR3 spans 15 amino acids. Deletions cut 4 bases from V and 3 bases from J, with 15 bases between. CDR1 and CDR2 from the germline V gene are MNHEY and SMNVEV (reference sequence). The CDR3 region is CASSSGALWDTEAFF. CDR3 nucleotide sequence: TGTGCCAGCAGTTCTGGGGCGTTGTGGGACACTGAAGCTTTCTTT.

The chain is built from TRBV5-1 and TRBJ2-7, with TRBD2 as a possible D gene (6 bases). Trimming left V 0 bases short and J 3 bases short, with 10 bases between. CDR1 and CDR2 (germline): SGHRS, YFSETQ. This CDR3 contains 14 residues. The DNA of the CDR3 is TGCGCCAGCAGCTTGGCGGAGGGGAACTACGAGCAGTACTTC. Translation: CASSLAEGNYEQYF.

This chain connects TRBV5-1 to TRBJ1-4; the D gene is possibly TRBD1 (6 bases). The CDR3 consists of 14 residues. CDR1 is SGHRS and CDR2 is YFSETQ in the germline V gene. Between the trimmed V and J ends, which lost 0 bases and 7 bases, there was a span of 10 bases. In DNA, the CDR3 is TGCGCCAGCAGCTTGGCGGGGGGCTTTGAAAAACTGTTTTTT. It specifies CASSLAGGFEKLFF.

V gene TRBV7-9 combines with J gene TRBJ1-1, with 9 bases aligning to TRBD1. The CDR3 length is 15 residues. Germline values: CDR1 SEHNR, CDR2 FQNEAQ (reference sequence). J was trimmed by 2 bases and V by 2 bases; bases with no gene match: 3. The DNA for the CDR3 is TGTGCCAGCAGCTTATCGACAGGGGGAAACACTGAAGCTTTCTTT. Translated, it gives CASSLSTGGNTEAFF.

The chain employs TRBV10-3 and TRBJ2-7; possibly TRBD2 for D (6 bases). Trimming stripped 6 bases from V and 5 bases from J, with 14 bases between. The CDR3 sequence is 13 residues long. From germline, CDR1 is ENHRY and CDR2 SYGVKD. This CDR3 reads CAISSGTYDEQYF. DNA of the CDR3: TGTGCCATCAGCTCCGGGACTTACGACGAGCAGTACTTC.

This chain joins TRBV7-2 and TRBJ1-2; a weak D match, TRBD1 (5 bases). Germline V gene sequence: CDR1 SGHTA, CDR2 FQGNSA. The CDR3 contains 15 residues. Trimming removed 1 base from V and 7 bases from J, with 16 bases in between. The CDR3 nucleotides are TGTGCCAGCAGCTTAGAGGCCAGGGAAGTCATTGGCTACACCTTC. It is translated as CASSLEAREVIGYTF.

The CDR3 region has the DNA TGTGCCAGCAGCTTTCACAGGGCGAGGGAGCAGTACTTC. Amino acids: CASSFHRAREQYF. The chain recombines TRBV5-8 with TRBJ2-7; D possibly corresponds to TRBD1 (6 bases). This CDR3 region has 13 residues. Germline lookup yields CDR1 SGHTS and CDR2 YDEGEE. The V end lost 2 bases, the J end lost 7 bases, and 13 bases lay between the germline ends.

This clone was recorded only once. The rearrangement joins TRBV29-1 to TRBJ2-1; TRBD1 matches 7 bases. Trimming at V came to 4 bases and at J to 12 bases, leaving 12 bases not matched to a gene. The CDR3 sequence is 13 residues long. The germline V gene has CDR1 SQVTM and CDR2 ANQGSEA. The CDR3 coding sequence is TGCAGCGTTGGGGCAGGGGGAACCATCGGGCAGTTCTTC. Its protein is CSVGAGGTIGQFF.

This clone was counted only a few times. The chain joins TRBV7-2 to TRBJ2-7, with 7 positions matching TRBD1. The CDR3 consists of 15 residues. Germline CDR1 SGHTA, CDR2 FQGNSA. J was trimmed by 8 bases and V by 0 bases; bases with no gene match: 10. CDR3 in DNA: TGTGCCAGCAGCTTAGCGGGGACAGCGAGTGGAAAGCAGTACTTC. This encodes CASSLAGTASGKQYF.

The rearrangement links TRBV27 to TRBJ2-3; tentatively, D is TRBD1 (7 bases). Deletions cut 2 bases from V and 2 bases from J, with 11 bases between. The CDR3 has 15 amino acids. Looked up from germline, CDR1 is MNHEY and CDR2 is SMNVEV (reference sequence). The CDR3 nucleotides read TGTGCCAGCAGTTTAGGCAGGGGGGTCACAGATACGCAGTATTTT. Amino acids: CASSLGRGVTDTQYF.

This chain connects TRBV5-4 to TRBJ2-3, with D possibly being TRBD1 (6 bases). There are 14 residues in the CDR3. Trimming cost V 2 bases and J 9 bases, with 16 bases left between them. Germline CDR1 and CDR2: SGHNT and YYREEE (reference sequence). CDR3 protein: CASSFFTGQQTQYF. DNA for the CDR3: TGTGCCAGCAGCTTCTTTACTGGACAGCAAACGCAGTATTTT.

V and J are TRBV6-6 and TRBJ2-1; 10 bases agree with TRBD2. This CDR3 contains 15 residues. V lost 4 bases to trimming and J lost 4 bases; unmatched junction nucleotides: 4. CDR1 is MNHNY, CDR2 SVGAGI, per germline (reference sequence). CDR3 protein: CASSSGSGRYNEQFF. CDR3 coding DNA: TGTGCCAGCAGTTCTGGTAGCGGGAGGTACAATGAGCAGTTCTTC.

The chain recombines TRBV4-3 with TRBJ2-7; D could derive from TRBD1 or TRBD2 (5 bases each). The CDR3 is 16 amino acids. CDR1 and CDR2 (germline): LGHNA, YSLEER. Trimming removed 1 base at V and 2 bases at J, with 15 bases between. This chain's CDR3 is CASSQGAGTGTYEQYF. In DNA form, the CDR3 reads TGCGCCAGCAGCCAAGGAGCTGGGACGGGAACCTACGAGCAGTACTTC.

The chain recombines TRBV4-1 with TRBJ2-2; TRBD1 aligns across 7 bases. CDR3 length: 14 residues. CDR1 and CDR2 (germline): MGHRA, YSYEKL. The V segment lost 4 bases and the J segment 4 bases; nucleotides outside the gene matches: 3. This chain's CDR3 is CASSLQGVTGELFF. The CDR3 DNA reads as TGCGCCAGCAGCCTGCAGGGGGTCACCGGGGAGCTGTTTTTT.

This chain connects TRBV18 to TRBJ2-1; D gene ambiguous. V was shortened by 1 base and J by 9 bases, with 4 bases between the two germline ends. The germline gives CDR1 KGHSH, CDR2 LQKENI. This CDR3 contains 11 residues. CDR3 protein: CASSPRGEQFF. CDR3 bases: TGTGCCAGCTCACCACGGGGTGAGCAGTTCTTC.